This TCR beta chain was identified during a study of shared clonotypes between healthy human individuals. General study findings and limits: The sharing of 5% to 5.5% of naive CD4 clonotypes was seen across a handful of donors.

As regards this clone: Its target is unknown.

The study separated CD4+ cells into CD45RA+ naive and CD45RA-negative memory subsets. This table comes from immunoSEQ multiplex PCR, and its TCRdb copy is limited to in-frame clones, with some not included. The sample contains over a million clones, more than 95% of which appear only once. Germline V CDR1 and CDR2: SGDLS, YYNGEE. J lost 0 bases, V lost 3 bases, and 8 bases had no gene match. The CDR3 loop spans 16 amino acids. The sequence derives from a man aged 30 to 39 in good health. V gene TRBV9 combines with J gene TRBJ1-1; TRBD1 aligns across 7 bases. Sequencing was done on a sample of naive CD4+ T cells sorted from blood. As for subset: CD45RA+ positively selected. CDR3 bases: TGTGCCAGCAGCGAGGGGACAGTAACCTTGAACACTGAAGCTTTCTTT. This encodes CASSEGTVTLNTEAFF.